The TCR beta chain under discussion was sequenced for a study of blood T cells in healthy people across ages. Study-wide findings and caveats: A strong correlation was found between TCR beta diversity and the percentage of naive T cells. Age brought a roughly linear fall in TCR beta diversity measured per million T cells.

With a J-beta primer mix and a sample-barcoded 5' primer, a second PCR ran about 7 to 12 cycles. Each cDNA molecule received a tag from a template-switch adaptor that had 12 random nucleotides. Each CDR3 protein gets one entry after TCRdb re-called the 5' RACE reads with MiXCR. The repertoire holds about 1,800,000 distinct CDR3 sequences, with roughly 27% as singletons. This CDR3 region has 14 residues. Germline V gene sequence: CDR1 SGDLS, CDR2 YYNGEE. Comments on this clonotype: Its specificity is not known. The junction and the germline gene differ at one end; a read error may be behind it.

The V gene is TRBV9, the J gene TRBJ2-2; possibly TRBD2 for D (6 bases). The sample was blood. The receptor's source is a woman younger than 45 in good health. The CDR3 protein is CASRGRSDTGELFF. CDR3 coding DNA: TGTGCCAGCCGGGGGAGGTCAGACACTGGGGAGCTGTTTTTT.